The sample holds many counts of the clone carrying this T cell receptor (beta chain). Its antigen is not identified. Germline CDR1 and CDR2: MNHEY and SMNVEV (reference sequence). This CDR3 is built from 14 residues. V lost 8 bases to trimming and J lost 0 bases; unmatched junction nucleotides: 2. The sample is drawn from a study of CD8 T cells in ankylosing spondylitis. Overall study results and limits: A TCR beta motif of fewer than ten highly homologous variants seemed to mark ankylosing spondylitis blood. Matched ankylosing spondylitis synovial fluid reportedly contained a significantly enriched population of disease-linked clones.

TCRdb reprocessed the 5' RACE reads via MiXCR and lists one record per CDR3 protein. The sample shows 200,000 to 300,000 distinct CDR3 sequences, approximately 9% of them seen only once. Sequencing input: blood, either unsorted or a sorted T cell fraction (not recorded which). The receptor's source is a male donor with ankylosing spondylitis or in good health (not recorded which). The J gene is TRBJ2-2, the V gene TRBV27, with 8 positions matching TRBD2. The CDR3 region is CASASGPNTGELFF. The CDR3 nucleotides are TGTGCCAGCGCTAGCGGGCCGAACACCGGGGAGCTGTTTTTT.